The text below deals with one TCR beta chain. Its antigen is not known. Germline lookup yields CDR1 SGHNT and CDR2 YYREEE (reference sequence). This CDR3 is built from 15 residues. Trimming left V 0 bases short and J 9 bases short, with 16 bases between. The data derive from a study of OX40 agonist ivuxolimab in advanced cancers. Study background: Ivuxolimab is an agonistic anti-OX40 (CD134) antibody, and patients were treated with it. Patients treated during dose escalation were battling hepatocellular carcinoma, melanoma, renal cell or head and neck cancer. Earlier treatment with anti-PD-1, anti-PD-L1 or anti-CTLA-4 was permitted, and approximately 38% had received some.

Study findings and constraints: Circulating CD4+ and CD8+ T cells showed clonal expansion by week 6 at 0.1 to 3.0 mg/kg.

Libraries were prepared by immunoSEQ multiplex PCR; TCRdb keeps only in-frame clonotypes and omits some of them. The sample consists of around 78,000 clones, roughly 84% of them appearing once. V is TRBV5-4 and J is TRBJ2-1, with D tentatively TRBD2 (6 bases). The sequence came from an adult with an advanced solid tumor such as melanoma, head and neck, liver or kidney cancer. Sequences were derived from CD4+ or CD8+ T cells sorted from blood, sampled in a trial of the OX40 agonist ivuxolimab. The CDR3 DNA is TGTGCCAGCAGCTTGGCCGGGCTAGCGAGCAGTGAGCAGTTCTTC. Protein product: CASSLAGLASSEQFF.